This T cell receptor (beta chain) comes out of a study of T-cell memory formation after mild COVID-19. Study overall: The study found TCR clusters largely donor specific.

After 5'RACE with constant-segment primers, TCR alpha and TCR beta cDNA libraries carrying sample barcodes and UMIs were obtained. TCRdb reprocessed the 5' RACE reads with MiXCR, giving one entry per CDR3 protein. The data hold roughly 320,000 distinct CDR3 sequences, with around 28% observed a single time. Germline V gives CDR1 SGHKS, CDR2 YYEKEE (reference sequence). This CDR3 contains 14 residues. V was clipped by 4 bases and J by 6 bases; unmatched bases: 6. Sequencing used PBMCs or a T cell subset sorted from them (not recorded which). This chain connects TRBV5-5 to TRBJ2-1; TRBD1 matches 8 bases. The TCR comes from an adult woman who had mild COVID-19 (a few samples of this study predate the infection). Cell type and time point are not known. The CDR3 bases are TGTGCCAGCAGCACACCGCAGGGGGCCAATGAGCAGTTCTTC. Its translation is CASSTPQGANEQFF.